Listed here are 23 T cell receptor beta chains from one sample, sequenced in a study of cytomegalovirus exposure and HLA in healthy donors. PCR employed 60 Vbeta and 13 Jbeta primers. TCRdb keeps only in-frame clones here, not all; method: immunoSEQ multiplex PCR. The data hold roughly 250,000 clones, with roughly four fifths observed a single time. The source material was PBMCs. These receptors all stem from a woman aged 40 to 55 in good health and CMV-seropositive.

The gene calls are TRBV29-1 and TRBJ2-3, with 8 bases aligning to TRBD2. With 3 bases clipped from V and 2 bases from J, the junction kept 7 bases outside the gene matches. Per the germline V gene, CDR1 is SQVTM and CDR2 is ANQGSEA. This CDR3 is 15 amino acids long. The CDR3 loop is CSVDYGRAITDTQYF. The CDR3 region has the DNA TGCAGCGTTGACTACGGGAGGGCCATCACAGATACGCAGTATTTT.

This sequence joins TRBV29-1 and TRBJ1-1, with 10 nucleotides matching TRBD1. This CDR3 spans 15 amino acids. The germline CDR1 and CDR2 sequences are SQVTM and ANQGSEA. The chain's CDR3 is CRARTGGNSNTEAFF. The CDR3 nucleotides read TGCAGGGCTCGGACAGGGGGGAACTCCAACACTGAAGCTTTCTTT.

The J gene is TRBJ2-1, the V gene TRBV5-1; 16 nucleotides align to TRBD2. This CDR3 spans 16 amino acids. The trim removed 6 bases at V and 8 bases at J, leaving 8 bases unmatched. Germline V gene sequence: CDR1 SGHRS, CDR2 YFSETQ. This chain's CDR3 is CASTGLAGGPTDEQFF. The CDR3, as DNA: TGCGCCAGCACGGGACTAGCGGGAGGGCCCACGGATGAGCAGTTCTTC.

J is TRBJ1-1 and V is TRBV18; TRBD1 agrees at 9 bases. The trim removed 3 bases at V and 5 bases at J, leaving 7 bases unmatched. Germline CDR1 and CDR2: KGHSH and LQKENI. The CDR3 length is 15 residues. The CDR3 DNA is TGTGCCAGCTCACCGCGGGACAGGGTAGGAACTGAAGCTTTCTTT. Its translation is CASSPRDRVGTEAFF.

The chain combines TRBV29-1 with TRBJ2-5, with TRBD2 identical over 10 bases. The CDR3 sequence is 15 residues long. V dropped 3 bases and J dropped 5; count of bases not matched to a gene: 9. Germline CDR1 reads SQVTM; CDR2 reads ANQGSEA. CDR3 amino acids: CSVDGAGGPGETQYF. The DNA of the CDR3 is TGCAGCGTTGACGGAGCGGGAGGGCCTGGGGAGACCCAGTACTTC. The whole variable domain, remainder taken from reference TRBV29-1 and TRBJ2-5, is SAVISQKPSRDICQRGTSLTIQCQVDSQVTMMFWYRQQPGQSLTLIATANQGSEATYESGFVIDKFPISRPNLTFSTLTVSNMSPEDSSIYLCSVDGAGGPGETQYFGPGTRLLVL.

This chain joins TRBV5-1 and TRBJ2-1; 8 bases agree with TRBD2. Trimming cost V 4 bases and J 6 bases; bases outside gene matches: 3. There are 13 residues in the CDR3. Germline assignment: CDR1 SGHRS and CDR2 YFSETQ. This chain's CDR3 is CASSPGLANEQFF. In nucleotides, the CDR3 is TGCGCCAGCAGCCCCGGACTAGCCAATGAGCAGTTCTTC.

V usage is TRBV7-2 and J usage is TRBJ2-7; 11 nucleotides agree with TRBD2. J was trimmed by 6 bases and V by 4 bases; bases with no gene match: 8. From germline, CDR1 is SGHTA and CDR2 FQGNSA. CDR3 length: 15 amino acids. The CDR3 DNA reads TGTGCCAGCAGCTCCCTAGGGACTAGCGGTCTCGAGCAGTACTTC. This codes for CASSSLGTSGLEQYF.

J is TRBJ2-1 and V is TRBV7-2; TRBD2 agrees at 7 bases. V was pared by 10 bases and J by 0 bases, with 9 bases of the junction left unmatched. There are 15 residues in the CDR3. Germline V CDR1 and CDR2: SGHTA, FQGNSA. The CDR3 DNA reads TGTGCCACTACCGAAGCGGGGAGCTCCTACAATGAGCAGTTCTTC. This encodes CATTEAGSSYNEQFF.

The rearrangement uses TRBV28 and TRBJ1-5; D call uncertain. The V gene lost 10 bases and the J gene lost 2 bases, with 9 bases spanning the gap. Germline V gives CDR1 MDHEN, CDR2 SYDVKM. This CDR3 comprises 12 residues. This CDR3 reads CATRQGNQPQHF. The CDR3 DNA reads TGTGCCACCCGCCAGGGCAATCAGCCCCAGCATTTT.

Here the CDR3 DNA reads TGTGCCAGCAGTTTCCTCTCAACTAGGCGGGGGAATGAGCAGTTCTTC. Its translation: CASSFLSTRRGNEQFF. The gene calls are TRBV27 and TRBJ2-1, with 7 bases fitting TRBD2. The CDR3 has 16 amino acids. V shed 3 bases, J shed 7 bases, and the junction held 12 bases outside the gene matches. Germline V gene lookup returns CDR1 MNHEY and CDR2 SMNVEV (reference sequence).

This chain joins TRBV5-1 and TRBJ2-7; 7 bases align to TRBD1. The length of the CDR3 is 14 residues. Germline CDR1 is SGHRS and CDR2 is YFSETQ. The V gene end was trimmed by 1 base and the J gene end by 2 bases; junction bases not matched to a gene: 3. The CDR3 bases are TGCGCCAGCAGCTTGACAGGGGAGACCTACGAGCAGTACTTC. It translates to CASSLTGETYEQYF.

This chain links TRBV10-3 with TRBJ2-3; tentative D call: TRBD2 (6 bases). CDR1 is ENHRY, CDR2 SYGVKD, per germline. V lost 9 bases, J lost 0 bases, and 10 bases lay in between. The length of the CDR3 is 13 residues. CDR3 DNA sequence: TGTGCCATGCGCGGGATGAGCACAGATACGCAGTATTTT. Its translation: CAMRGMSTDTQYF.

The V call is TRBV7-3, the J call TRBJ2-3; D remains unclear. This CDR3 has 14 residues. Trimming shortened V by 2 bases and J by 1 base, and 7 bases separated the two germline ends. Germline CDR1 and CDR2: SGHTA and FQGTGA. This CDR3 reads CASSLFAGTDTQYF. CDR3 sequence (DNA): TGTGCCAGCAGCTTATTTGCAGGCACAGATACGCAGTATTTT.

This chain uses TRBV28 with TRBJ2-2, with 7 bases that match TRBD2. The CDR3 has 15 residues. In germline, CDR1 is MDHEN, CDR2 SYDVKM. Trimming cost V 5 bases and J 3 bases; bases outside gene matches: 6. CDR3 coding DNA: TGTGCCAGCAGTCGAAGCGGGATATACACCGGGGAGCTGTTTTTT. This encodes CASSRSGIYTGELFF.

The chain joins TRBV28 to TRBJ1-3; the match to TRBD1 covers 8 bases. CDR3 size: 20 residues. The V gene end was trimmed by 3 bases and the J gene end by 5 bases; junction bases not matched to a gene: 21. Germline assignment: CDR1 MDHEN and CDR2 SYDVKM. The CDR3 sequence is CASSFSPQVQGQGARNTIYF. The CDR3 nucleotides are TGTGCCAGCAGTTTTTCCCCACAGGTTCAGGGGCAGGGGGCTAGAAACACCATATATTTT.

The chain has TRBV7-9 and TRBJ2-1, with 8 bases aligning to TRBD1. CDR1 is SEHNR and CDR2 is FQNEAQ in the germline V gene (reference sequence). This CDR3 has 16 amino acids. J gave up 4 bases and V 5 bases, and 10 bases lay outside the gene matches. The CDR3 DNA sequence: TGTGCCAGCAGCAACCACAGGGGGACCTTTTACAATGAGCAGTTCTTC. Translation: CASSNHRGTFYNEQFF.

The V gene is TRBV4-2, the J gene TRBJ2-3, with D tentatively TRBD1 (5 bases). The V end lost 0 bases, the J end lost 0 bases, and 13 bases lay between the germline ends. The CDR3 contains 17 residues. Germline CDR1 and CDR2: LGHNA and YNFKEQ. CDR3 sequence: CASSQDRWGGSTDTQYF. In DNA, the CDR3 is TGTGCCAGCAGCCAAGATCGGTGGGGCGGAAGCACAGATACGCAGTATTTT.

The chain joins TRBV7-9 to TRBJ2-5; 7 nucleotides agree with TRBD1. Germline-derived CDR1 and CDR2 are SEHNR and FQNEAQ (reference sequence). V shed 4 bases and J 0 bases; nucleotides not matched to a gene: 8. This CDR3 contains 16 residues. CDR3 sequence: CASSSRDSRYQETQYF. CDR3 bases: TGTGCCAGCAGCTCCCGGGACAGCCGGTACCAAGAGACCCAGTACTTC.

In regard to this clone: Other DNA variants within this sample encode the same CDR3. The genes are TRBV11-1 and TRBJ1-1; 7 positions match TRBD1. This CDR3 is 14 amino acids long. Per germline, CDR1 SGHAT and CDR2 FQDESV (reference sequence). The V segment lost 2 bases and the J segment 3 bases; nucleotides outside the gene matches: 3. The CDR3, as DNA: TGTGCCAGCAGCTTAAGAGGGGGCGACACTGAAGCTTTCTTT. This codes for CASSLRGGDTEAFF. The full variable domain, with the rest looked up from reference TRBV11-1 and TRBJ1-1, is EAEVAQSPRYKITEKSQAVAFWCDPISGHATLYWYRQILGQGPELLVQFQDESVVDDSQLPKDRFSAERLKGVDSTLKIQPAELGDSAMYLCASSLRGGDTEAFFGQGTRLTVV.

The CDR3 nucleotides read TGTGCCAGCAGCCCATCGGGGTTAGGGAACACTGAAGCTTTCTTT. Its protein product is CASSPSGLGNTEAFF. V is TRBV6-1 and J is TRBJ1-1; D remains unclear. The CDR3 sequence is 15 residues long. The germline gives CDR1 MNHNS, CDR2 SASEGT. V was shortened by 6 bases and J by 1 base, with 15 bases between the two germline ends.

This chain links TRBV2 with TRBJ2-7, with 8 bases identical to TRBD2. J lost 6 bases, V lost 6 bases, and 7 bases had no gene match. The CDR3 length is 13 residues. Germline V lookup: CDR1 SNHLY, CDR2 FYNNEI. The CDR3 DNA reads TGTGCCAGCAGCCTAGCGGGTCAGGGCGAGCAGTACTTC. It encodes CASSLAGQGEQYF.

This sequence joins TRBV4-2 and TRBJ1-2; D remains ambiguous. Germline V gives CDR1 LGHNA, CDR2 YNFKEQ. V dropped 1 base and J dropped 2 bases, with 8 bases sitting between them. The CDR3 runs to 14 residues. CDR3 residues: CASSQGGANYGYTF. CDR3 in DNA: TGTGCCAGCAGCCAAGGGGGAGCGAACTATGGCTACACCTTC.

This clone has just a few counts. The V call is TRBV6-1, the J call TRBJ1-4, with 7 bases fitting TRBD1. Trimming at V came to 3 bases and at J to 3 bases, leaving 4 bases not matched to a gene. The length of the CDR3 is 15 residues. CDR1 is MNHNS, CDR2 SASEGT, per germline. The chain's CDR3 is CASSDRGFPNEKLFF. CDR3 sequence (DNA): TGTGCCAGCAGTGACAGGGGGTTCCCTAATGAAAAACTGTTTTTT.